The rows below give T cell receptor beta chains drawn from one sample of a study of CD8 T cells in ankylosing spondylitis. MiXCR, run by TCRdb on the 5' RACE reads, gives a single entry per CDR3 protein. This sample yields about 140,000 distinct CDR3 sequences, of which approximately 7.3% are seen a single time; approximately 13% belongs to the top ten. The sample was blood, either unsorted or a sorted T cell fraction (not recorded which). These receptors came from a female donor with ankylosing spondylitis or in good health (not recorded which). Both conserved end residues are part of each CDR3. A D gene is named only where the DNA matches it firmly. Part of the rows lack a size; the others show once, few, many or a class for expanded clones.

TRBD2,TRBJ2-3,many,16,TRBV4-1,TGCGCCAGCAGCCTCTCCGGGACTAGCGTTTCAGATACGCAGTATTTT,CASSLSGTSVSDTQYF
-,TRBJ1-5,many,14,TRBV12-3/TRBV12-4,TGTGCCAGCAGTTTCGGCAGGATCAATCAGCCCCAGCATTTT,CASSFGRINQPQHF
TRBD1,TRBJ1-1,many,15,TRBV18,TGTGCCAGCTCACCTACAGGGGCGCAGAACACTGAAGCTTTCTTT,CASSPTGAQNTEAFF
-,TRBJ2-3,many,13,TRBV5-1,TGCGCCAGCAGCTTGCAGAGCCAGGATACGCAGTATTTT,CASSLQSQDTQYF
TRBD2,TRBJ2-3,-,15,TRBV20-1,TGCAGTGCCGGGAGGTTCACCTTGAACACAGATACGCAGTATTTT,CSAGRFTLNTDTQYF
-,TRBJ1-1,many,15,TRBV5-1,TGCGCCAGCAGCTTGCGGGAGGTGTGGTCTTCTGAAGCTTTCTTT,CASSLREVWSSEAFF
TRBD2,TRBJ2-1,many,16,TRBV7-2,TGTGCCAGCAGTCTAGACGGGGGGGCGACCTACAATGAGCAGTTCTTC,CASSLDGGATYNEQFF
-,TRBJ1-2,few,14,TRBV7-2,TGTGCCAGCAGCTTAGAGGGGTCCGTAGACGGCTACACCTTC,CASSLEGSVDGYTF
TRBD2,TRBJ2-1,-,16,TRBV9,TGTGCCAGCAGCTCAGGACCTAGCGGGGGCTACAATGAGCAGTTCTTC,CASSSGPSGGYNEQFF
-,TRBJ2-7,-,12,TRBV7-9,TGTGCCAGCAGCTTTTCGAGGGACGAGCAGTACTTC,CASSFSRDEQYF
-,TRBJ2-7,many,12,TRBV10-3,TGTGCCATCAGTACCGGGTCCTACGAGCAGTACTTC,CAISTGSYEQYF
-,TRBJ1-1,many,15,TRBV12-3/TRBV12-4,TGTGCCAGCAGTCCCCGCTCGGGCCGACCCGCTGAAGCTTTCTTT,CASSPRSGRPAEAFF
-,TRBJ1-5,many,15,TRBV5-1,TGCGCCAGCAGCTTGGAAGGGGGGGGAGGGCAGCCCCAGCATTTT,CASSLEGGGGQPQHF
-,TRBJ2-6,many,15,TRBV12-3/TRBV12-4,TGTGCCAGCAGTTTGGGGGTCGCTGGGGCCAACGTCCTGACTTTC,CASSLGVAGANVLTF